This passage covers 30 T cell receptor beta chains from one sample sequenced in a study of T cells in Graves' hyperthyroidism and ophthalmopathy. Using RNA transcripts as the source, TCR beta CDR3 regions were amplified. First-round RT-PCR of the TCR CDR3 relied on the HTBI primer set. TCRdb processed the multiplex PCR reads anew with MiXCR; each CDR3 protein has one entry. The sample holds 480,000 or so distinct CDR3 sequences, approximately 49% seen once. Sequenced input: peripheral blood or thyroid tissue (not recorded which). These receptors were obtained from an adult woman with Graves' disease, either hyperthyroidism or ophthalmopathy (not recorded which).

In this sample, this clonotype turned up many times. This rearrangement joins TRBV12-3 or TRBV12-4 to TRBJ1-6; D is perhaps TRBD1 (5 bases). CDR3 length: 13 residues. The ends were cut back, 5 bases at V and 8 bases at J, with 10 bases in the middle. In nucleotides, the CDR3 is TGTGCCAGCAGTAACCGGGGGGATTCACCCCTCCACTTT. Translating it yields CASSNRGDSPLHF.

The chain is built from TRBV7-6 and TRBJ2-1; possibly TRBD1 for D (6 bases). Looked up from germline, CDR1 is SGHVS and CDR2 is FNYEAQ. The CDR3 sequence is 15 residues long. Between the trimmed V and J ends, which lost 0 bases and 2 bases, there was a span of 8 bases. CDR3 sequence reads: CASSLAGHAYNEQFF. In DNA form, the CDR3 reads TGTGCCAGCAGCTTAGCGGGACATGCCTACAATGAGCAGTTCTTC.

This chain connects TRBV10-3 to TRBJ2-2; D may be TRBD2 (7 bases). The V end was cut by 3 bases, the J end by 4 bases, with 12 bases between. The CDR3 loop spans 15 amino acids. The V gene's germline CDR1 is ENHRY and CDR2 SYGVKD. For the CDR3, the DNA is TGTGCCATCAGTGATGGGAGGGGGACCACCGGGGAGCTGTTTTTT. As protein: CAISDGRGTTGELFF.

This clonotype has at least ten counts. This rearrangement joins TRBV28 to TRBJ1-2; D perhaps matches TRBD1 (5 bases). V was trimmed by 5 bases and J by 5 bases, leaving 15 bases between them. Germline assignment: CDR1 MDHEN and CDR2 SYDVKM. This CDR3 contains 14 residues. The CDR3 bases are TGTGCCAGCAGTCACAGGTCCTATGGGTATGGCTACACCTTC. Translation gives CASSHRSYGYGYTF.

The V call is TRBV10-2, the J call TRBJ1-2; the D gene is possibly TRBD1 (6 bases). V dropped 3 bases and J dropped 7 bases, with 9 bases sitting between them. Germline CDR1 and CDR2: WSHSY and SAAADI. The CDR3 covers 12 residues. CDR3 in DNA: TGCGCCAGCAGTGAAATACAGGGTGGCTACACCTTC. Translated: CASSEIQGGYTF.

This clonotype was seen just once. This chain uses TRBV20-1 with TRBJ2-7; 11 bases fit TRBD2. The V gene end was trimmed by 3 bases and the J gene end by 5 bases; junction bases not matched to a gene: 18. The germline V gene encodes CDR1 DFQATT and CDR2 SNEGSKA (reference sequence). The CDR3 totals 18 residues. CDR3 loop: CSARPEPPPLAGGHEQYF. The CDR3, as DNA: TGCAGTGCTAGGCCCGAGCCCCCCCCTCTAGCGGGAGGACACGAGCAGTACTTC.

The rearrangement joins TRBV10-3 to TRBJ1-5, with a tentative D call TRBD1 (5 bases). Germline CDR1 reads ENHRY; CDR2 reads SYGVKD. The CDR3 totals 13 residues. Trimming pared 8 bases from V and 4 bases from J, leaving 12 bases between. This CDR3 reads CAIGRQMNQPQHF. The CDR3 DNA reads TGTGCCATCGGAAGACAGATGAATCAGCCCCAGCATTTT.

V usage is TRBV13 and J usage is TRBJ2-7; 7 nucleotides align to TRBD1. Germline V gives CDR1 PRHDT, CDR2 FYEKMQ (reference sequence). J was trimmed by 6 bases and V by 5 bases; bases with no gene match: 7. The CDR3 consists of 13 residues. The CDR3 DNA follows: TGTGCCAGCAGCCCCAACCCAGGGGGCGAGCAGTACTTC. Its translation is CASSPNPGGEQYF.

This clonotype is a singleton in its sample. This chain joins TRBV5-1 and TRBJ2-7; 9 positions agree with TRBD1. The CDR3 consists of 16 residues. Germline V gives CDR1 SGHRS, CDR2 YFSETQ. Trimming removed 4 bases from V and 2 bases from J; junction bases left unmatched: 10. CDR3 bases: TGCGCCAGCAGCACTGGCCTGGGACAGGGTACCTACGAGCAGTACTTC. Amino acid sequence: CASSTGLGQGTYEQYF.

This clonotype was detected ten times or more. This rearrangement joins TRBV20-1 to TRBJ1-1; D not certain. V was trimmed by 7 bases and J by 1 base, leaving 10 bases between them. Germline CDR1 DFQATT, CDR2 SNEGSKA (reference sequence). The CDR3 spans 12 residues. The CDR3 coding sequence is TGCAGTGGTAAACAGAGGAACACTGAAGCTTTCTTT. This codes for CSGKQRNTEAFF.

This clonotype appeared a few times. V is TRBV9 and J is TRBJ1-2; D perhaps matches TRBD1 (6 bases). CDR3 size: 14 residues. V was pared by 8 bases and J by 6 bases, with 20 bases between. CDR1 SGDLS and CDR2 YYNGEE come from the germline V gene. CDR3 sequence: CARSPSTGRDGYTF. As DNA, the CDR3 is TGTGCCAGAAGTCCCAGTACAGGGAGGGATGGCTACACCTTC.

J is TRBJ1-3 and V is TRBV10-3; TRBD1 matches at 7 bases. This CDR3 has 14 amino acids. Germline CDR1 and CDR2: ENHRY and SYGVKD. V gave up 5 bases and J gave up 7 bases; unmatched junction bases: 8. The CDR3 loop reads CAISPTGDRNTIYF. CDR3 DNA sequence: TGTGCCATCAGTCCCACAGGGGATCGGAACACCATATATTTT.

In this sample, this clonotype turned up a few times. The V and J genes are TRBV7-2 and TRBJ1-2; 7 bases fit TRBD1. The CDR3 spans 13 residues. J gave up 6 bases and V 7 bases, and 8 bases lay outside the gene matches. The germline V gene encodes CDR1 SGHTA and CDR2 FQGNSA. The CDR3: CASNHRGLDGYTF. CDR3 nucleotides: TGTGCCAGCAACCACAGGGGTTTAGATGGCTACACCTTC.

The CDR3 DNA sequence: TGTGCCAGCAGCATATCAACAGGGTTGAGAAGCAATCAGCCCCAGCATTTT. It specifies CASSISTGLRSNQPQHF. The chain employs TRBV7-8 and TRBJ1-5, with D possibly being TRBD1 (6 bases). Germline CDR1 SGHVS, CDR2 FQNEAQ. The germline V and J ends were trimmed by 5 bases and 1 base, with 18 bases remaining between them. This CDR3 has 17 amino acids.

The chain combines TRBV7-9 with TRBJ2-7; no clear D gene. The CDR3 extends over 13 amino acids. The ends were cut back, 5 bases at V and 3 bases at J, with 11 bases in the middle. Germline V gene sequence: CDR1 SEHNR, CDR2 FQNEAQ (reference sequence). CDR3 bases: TGTGCCAGCAGCATCCGGATGAACTACGAGCAGTACTTC. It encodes CASSIRMNYEQYF.

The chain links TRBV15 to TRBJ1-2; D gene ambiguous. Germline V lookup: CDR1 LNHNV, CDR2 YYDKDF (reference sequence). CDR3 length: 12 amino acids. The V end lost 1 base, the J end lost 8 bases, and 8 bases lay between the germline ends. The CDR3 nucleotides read TGTGCCACCAGCAGAGGAGGGAACGGCTACACCTTC. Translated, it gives CATSRGGNGYTF.

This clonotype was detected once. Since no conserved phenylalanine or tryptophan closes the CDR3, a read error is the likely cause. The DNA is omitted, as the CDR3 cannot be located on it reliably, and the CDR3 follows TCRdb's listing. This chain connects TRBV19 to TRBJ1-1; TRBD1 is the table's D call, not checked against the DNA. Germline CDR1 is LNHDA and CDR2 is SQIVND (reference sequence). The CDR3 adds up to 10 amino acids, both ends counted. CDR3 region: CASSTRTGGY.

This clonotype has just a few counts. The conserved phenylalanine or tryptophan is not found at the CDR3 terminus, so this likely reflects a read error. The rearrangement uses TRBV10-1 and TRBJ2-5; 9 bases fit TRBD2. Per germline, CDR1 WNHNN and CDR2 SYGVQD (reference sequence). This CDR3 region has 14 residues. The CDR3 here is CASSPRAGGETQYI. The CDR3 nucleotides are TGTGCTAGCAGCCCCCGTGCGGGAGGGGAGACCCAGTACATC.

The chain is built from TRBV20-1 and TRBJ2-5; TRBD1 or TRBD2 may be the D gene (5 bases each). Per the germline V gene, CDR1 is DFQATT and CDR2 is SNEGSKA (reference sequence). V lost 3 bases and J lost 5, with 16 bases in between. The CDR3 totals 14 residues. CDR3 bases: TGCAGTGCTAGTCCCTTCTTGGGGACGGAGACCCAGTACTTC. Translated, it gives CSASPFLGTETQYF.

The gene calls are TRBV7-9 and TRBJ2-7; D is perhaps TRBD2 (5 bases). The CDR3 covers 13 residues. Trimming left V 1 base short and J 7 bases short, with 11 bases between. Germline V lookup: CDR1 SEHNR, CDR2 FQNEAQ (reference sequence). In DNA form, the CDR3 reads TGTGCCAGCAGCTTAGTGGGAGTTGGGGAGCAGTACTTC. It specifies CASSLVGVGEQYF.

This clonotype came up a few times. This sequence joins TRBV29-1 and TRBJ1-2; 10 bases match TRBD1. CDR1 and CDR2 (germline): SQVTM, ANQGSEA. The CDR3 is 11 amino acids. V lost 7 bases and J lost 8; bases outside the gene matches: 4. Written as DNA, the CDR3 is TGCAGCGCAGGGACAGGGGACGGCTACACCTTC. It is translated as CSAGTGDGYTF. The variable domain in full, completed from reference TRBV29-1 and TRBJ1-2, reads SAVISQKPSRDICQRGTSLTIQCQVDSQVTMMFWYRQQPGQSLTLIATANQGSEATYESGFVIDKFPISRPNLTFSTLTVSNMSPEDSSIYLCSAGTGDGYTFGSGTRLTVV.

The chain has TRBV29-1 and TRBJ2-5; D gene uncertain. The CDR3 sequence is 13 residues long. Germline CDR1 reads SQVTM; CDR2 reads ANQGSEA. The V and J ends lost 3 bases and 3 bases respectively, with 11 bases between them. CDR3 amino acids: CSVERRTKETQYF. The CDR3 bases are TGCAGCGTTGAGCGTCGGACGAAAGAGACCCAGTACTTC.

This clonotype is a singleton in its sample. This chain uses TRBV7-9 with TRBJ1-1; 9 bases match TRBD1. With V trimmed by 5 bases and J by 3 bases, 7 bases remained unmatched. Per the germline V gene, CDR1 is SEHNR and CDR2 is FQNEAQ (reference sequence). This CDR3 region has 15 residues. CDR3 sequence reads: CASSPATGGYTEAFF. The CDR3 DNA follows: TGTGCCAGCAGCCCCGCGACAGGGGGGTACACTGAAGCTTTCTTT.

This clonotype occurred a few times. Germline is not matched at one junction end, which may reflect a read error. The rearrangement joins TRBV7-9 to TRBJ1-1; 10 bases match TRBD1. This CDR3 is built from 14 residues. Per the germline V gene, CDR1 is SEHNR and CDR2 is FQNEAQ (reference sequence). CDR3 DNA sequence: TGTGCCAGCAGCCGGACAGGGGGGAACACTGGAGCTTTCTTT. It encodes CASSRTGGNTGAFF.

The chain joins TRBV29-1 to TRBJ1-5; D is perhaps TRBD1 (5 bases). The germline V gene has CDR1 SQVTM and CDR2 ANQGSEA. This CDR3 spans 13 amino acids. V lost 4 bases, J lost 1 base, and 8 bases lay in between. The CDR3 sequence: CSVGSGSNQPQHF. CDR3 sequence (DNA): TGCAGCGTTGGATCAGGGAGCAATCAGCCCCAGCATTTT.

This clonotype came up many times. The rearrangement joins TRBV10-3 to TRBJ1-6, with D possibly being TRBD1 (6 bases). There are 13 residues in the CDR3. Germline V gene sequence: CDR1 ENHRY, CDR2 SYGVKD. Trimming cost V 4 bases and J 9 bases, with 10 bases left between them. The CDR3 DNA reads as TGTGCCATCAGTGGGAGACAGGCTTCACCCCTCCACTTT. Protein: CAISGRQASPLHF.

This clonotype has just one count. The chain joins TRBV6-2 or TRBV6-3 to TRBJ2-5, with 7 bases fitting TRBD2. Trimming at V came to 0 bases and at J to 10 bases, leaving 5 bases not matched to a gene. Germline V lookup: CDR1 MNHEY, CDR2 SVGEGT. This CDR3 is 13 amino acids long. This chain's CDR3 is CASSYSGGRDQYF. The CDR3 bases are TGTGCCAGCAGTTACTCGGGGGGGAGAGACCAGTACTTC.

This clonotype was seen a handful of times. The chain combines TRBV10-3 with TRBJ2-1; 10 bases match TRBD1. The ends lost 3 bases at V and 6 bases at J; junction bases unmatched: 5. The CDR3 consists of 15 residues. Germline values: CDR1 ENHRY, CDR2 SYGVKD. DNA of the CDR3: TGTGCCATCAGTGATCTTGGGACAGGGGCCAATGAGCAGTTCTTC. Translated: CAISDLGTGANEQFF.

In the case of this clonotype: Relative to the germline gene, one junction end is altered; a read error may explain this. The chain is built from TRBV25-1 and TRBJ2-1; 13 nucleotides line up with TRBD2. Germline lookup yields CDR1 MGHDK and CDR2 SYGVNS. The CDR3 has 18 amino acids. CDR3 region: CAGSPQLGTSGTYNEQFF. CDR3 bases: TGTGCCGGCAGTCCGCAATTAGGGACTAGCGGGACCTACAATGAGCAGTTCTTC.

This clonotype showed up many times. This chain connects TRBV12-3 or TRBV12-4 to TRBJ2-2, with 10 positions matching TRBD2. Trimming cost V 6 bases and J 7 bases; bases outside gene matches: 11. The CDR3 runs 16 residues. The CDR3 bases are TGTGCCAGCAGCCTCTTCCCGGGACTAGCGTTCGGGGAGCTGTTTTTT. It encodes CASSLFPGLAFGELFF.